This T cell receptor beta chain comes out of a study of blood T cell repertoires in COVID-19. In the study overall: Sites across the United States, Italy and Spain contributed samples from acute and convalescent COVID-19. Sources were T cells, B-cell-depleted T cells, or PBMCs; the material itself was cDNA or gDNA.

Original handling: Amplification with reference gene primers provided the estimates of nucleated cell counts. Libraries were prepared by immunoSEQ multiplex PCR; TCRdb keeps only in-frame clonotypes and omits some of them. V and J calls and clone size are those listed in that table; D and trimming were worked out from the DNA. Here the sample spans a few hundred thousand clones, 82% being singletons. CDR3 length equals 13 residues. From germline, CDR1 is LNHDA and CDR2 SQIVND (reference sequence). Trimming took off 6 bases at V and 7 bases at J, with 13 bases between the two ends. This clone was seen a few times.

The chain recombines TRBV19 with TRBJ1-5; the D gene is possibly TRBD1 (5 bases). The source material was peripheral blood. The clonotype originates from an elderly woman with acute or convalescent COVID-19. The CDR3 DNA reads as TGTGCCAGTAGCCCCGGGGGGGAACAGCCCCAGCATTTT. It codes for CASSPGGEQPQHF.